Each of the 11 T cell receptor beta chains below was sequenced from the same sample in a study of regulatory T cells in long-lasting Graves disease. Researchers made TCR beta libraries by using iRepertoire HTBI primers and running Arm-PCR on CDR3 regions. TCRdb re-analysed the multiplex PCR reads in MiXCR, keeping a single row per CDR3 protein. There are about 350,000 distinct CDR3 sequences in the sample; 15% to 20% occur only once, and less than 35% lies in the top ten. Sample time point: newly diagnosed GD, antithyroid drugs for less than 3 months. RNA extracted from PBMCs served as the sequencing template. These data also formed part of another study, on T cells in Graves' hyperthyroidism and ophthalmopathy.

The source was peripheral blood mononuclear cells (PBMCs), collected at new diagnosis, from a patient treated with antithyroid drugs. The receptors shown here come from a man aged 35 to 55 with Graves disease.

There are many counts of this clonotype. The CDR3 DNA reads TGTGCCAGCAGTAGGGGACAGGGGAGGGGATCAACTACAAATGAGCAGTTCTTC. It codes for CASSRGQGRGSTTNEQFF. This chain joins TRBV27 and TRBJ2-1; 10 bases align to TRBD1. The CDR3 sequence is 18 residues long. Unmatched junction bases numbered 17, after V lost 5 bases and J lost 7 bases. Germline lookup yields CDR1 MNHEY and CDR2 SMNVEV (reference sequence).

The V and J genes are TRBV4-2 and TRBJ2-1; 8 nucleotides agree with TRBD2. The trim removed 7 bases at V and 9 bases at J, leaving 20 bases unmatched. The CDR3 is 17 amino acids. Per the germline V gene, CDR1 is LGHNA and CDR2 is YNFKEQ. This chain's CDR3 is CASNHQGGGGGRFEQFF. The CDR3 DNA follows: TGTGCCAGCAACCACCAAGGTGGTGGCGGGGGGCGCTTTGAGCAGTTCTTC.

This clonotype was recorded many times. The chain couples TRBV2 to TRBJ1-6; D unclear. With 2 bases removed from V and 0 bases from J, the gap between germline ends came to 8 bases. The V gene's germline CDR1 is SNHLY and CDR2 FYNNEI. The CDR3 runs 16 residues. The CDR3 DNA sequence: TGTGCCAGCAGTGAACTTCGGCCCTCCTATAATTCACCCCTCCACTTT. Its protein product is CASSELRPSYNSPLHF. The full variable domain, rest sourced from reference TRBV2 and TRBJ1-6, is EPEVTQTPSHQVTQMGQEVILRCVPISNHLYFYWYRQILGQKVEFLVSFYNNEISEKSEIFDDQFSVERPDGSNFTLKIRSTKLEDSAMYFCASSELRPSYNSPLHFGNGTRLTVT.

At least ten counts were recorded for this clonotype. This may arise from a read error, as a much more abundant clone is one base away. The chain combines TRBV7-2 with TRBJ2-3; D ambiguous. The CDR3 is made up of 12 amino acids. Trimming left V 3 bases short and J 2 bases short, with 3 bases between. The V gene's germline CDR1 is SGHTA and CDR2 FQGNSA. In DNA form, the CDR3 reads TGTGCCAGCAGCTTCCACACAGATACGCAGTATTTT. This codes for CASSFHTDTQYF.

This clonotype was observed a handful of times. The chain uses TRBV6-1 and TRBJ1-4; 9 bases are shared with TRBD1. The CDR3 length is 14 residues. The junction had 6 bases not matched to a gene; V was cut back by 6 bases and J by 7 bases. Germline V gives CDR1 MNHNS, CDR2 SASEGT. The CDR3 here is CASRNRGRGEKLFF. In DNA form, the CDR3 reads TGTGCCAGCAGGAACAGGGGGCGAGGTGAAAAACTGTTTTTT.

Ten or more counts support this clonotype. The chain has TRBV6-2 or TRBV6-3 and TRBJ2-7, with TRBD2 matching 13 bases. Germline CDR1 MNHEY, CDR2 SVGEGT. J was trimmed by 7 bases and V by 6 bases; bases with no gene match: 9. The CDR3 length is 15 residues. The CDR3: CASRQLAGGRWEQYF. In DNA, the CDR3 is TGTGCCAGCAGACAACTAGCGGGGGGGCGTTGGGAGCAGTACTTC.

This clonotype was picked up many times. The V and J genes are TRBV12-3 or TRBV12-4 and TRBJ1-1; D ambiguous. CDR3 length: 12 residues. V shed 3 bases and J shed 6 bases, with 8 bases lying between them. The CDR3 here is CASSFLASEAFF. The CDR3 coding sequence is TGTGCCAGCAGTTTTTTGGCCTCTGAAGCTTTCTTT.

The table lists this clonotype with a few counts. The chain joins TRBV7-8 to TRBJ2-2, with 7 nucleotides matching TRBD1. This CDR3 is built from 17 residues. CDR1 is SGHVS and CDR2 is FQNEAQ in the germline V gene. V was pared by 5 bases and J by 0 bases, with 9 bases of the junction left unmatched. CDR3 protein: CASSLLRTGPNTGELFF. For the CDR3, the DNA is TGTGCCAGCAGCCTGCTAAGGACAGGACCGAACACCGGGGAGCTGTTTTTT.

This clonotype was found many times. This chain links TRBV28 with TRBJ1-1; 7 bases line up with TRBD1. This CDR3 spans 14 amino acids. Trimming at V came to 6 bases and at J to 1 base, leaving 5 bases not matched to a gene. Germline V gene sequence: CDR1 MDHEN, CDR2 SYDVKM. For the CDR3, the DNA is TGTGCCAGCAGGGGACAGCTTGAGAACACTGAAGCTTTCTTT. Translation gives CASRGQLENTEAFF.

This clonotype was picked up a small number of times. The chain joins TRBV19 to TRBJ1-5; 7 bases align to TRBD1. The CDR3 contains 14 residues. J was trimmed by 4 bases and V by 2 bases; bases with no gene match: 2. The germline gives CDR1 LNHDA, CDR2 SQIVND (reference sequence). CDR3 DNA: TGTGCCAGTAGTATAACAGGGGAAAATCAGCCCCAGCATTTT. Amino acids: CASSITGENQPQHF. Together with reference TRBV19 and TRBJ1-5, the CDR3 gives the full variable domain: DGGITQSPKYLFRKEGQNVTLSCEQNLNHDAMYWYRQDPGQGLRLIYYSQIVNDFQKGDIAEGYSVSREKKESFPLTVTSAQKNPTAFYLCASSITGENQPQHFGDGTRLSIL.

This clonotype was counted between two and nine times. The chain combines TRBV24-1 with TRBJ2-3; 10 positions agree with TRBD2. CDR3 length: 17 amino acids. The germline gives CDR1 KGHDR, CDR2 SFDVKD. The trim removed 1 base at V and 3 bases at J, leaving 6 bases unmatched. CDR3 residues: CATSDFRASGGTDTQYF. CDR3 nucleotides: TGTGCCACCAGTGATTTTAGGGCTAGCGGGGGTACAGATACGCAGTATTTT.